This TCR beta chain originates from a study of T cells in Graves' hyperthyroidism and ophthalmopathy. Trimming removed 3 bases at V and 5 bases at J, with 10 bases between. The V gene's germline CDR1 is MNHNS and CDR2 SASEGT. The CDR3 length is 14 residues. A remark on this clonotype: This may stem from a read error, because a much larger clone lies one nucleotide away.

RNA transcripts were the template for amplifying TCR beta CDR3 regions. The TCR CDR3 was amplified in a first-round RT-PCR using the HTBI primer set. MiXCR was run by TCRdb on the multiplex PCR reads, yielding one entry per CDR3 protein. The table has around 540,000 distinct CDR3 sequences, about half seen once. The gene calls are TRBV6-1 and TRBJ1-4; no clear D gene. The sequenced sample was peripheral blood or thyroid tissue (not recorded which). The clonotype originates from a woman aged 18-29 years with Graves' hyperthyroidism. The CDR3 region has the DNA TGTGCCAGCAGTGAGTGGATGGGGAATGAAAAACTGTTTTTT. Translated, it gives CASSEWMGNEKLFF.